These 11 T cell receptor beta chains were all obtained from the same sample, sequenced in a study of CD8 T cells in ankylosing spondylitis. TCRdb recomputed calls from the 5' RACE reads with MiXCR, one row per CDR3 protein. Here the sample spans a few hundred thousand distinct CDR3 sequences, 20% to 25% being singletons. Specimen: blood, either unsorted or a sorted T cell fraction (not recorded which). The receptors here all came from a male donor with ankylosing spondylitis or in good health (not recorded which).

To note about this clonotype: Because the CDR3's place on the DNA is in doubt, the DNA is left out and the CDR3 is given as listed by TCRdb. The chain carries TRBV12-3 or TRBV12-4 and TRBJ2-3; the tabulated D call, TRBD1, remains unverified against the DNA. The CDR3 spans 15 residues, counting both ends. This CDR3 reads CASSSSGARADTQYF.

The chain employs TRBV27 and TRBJ2-3, with D perhaps matching TRBD1 or TRBD2 (5 bases each). This CDR3 has 19 residues. V was trimmed by 5 bases and J by 1 base, leaving 25 bases between them. Germline V lookup: CDR1 MNHEY, CDR2 SMNVEV (reference sequence). The CDR3 nucleotides read TGTGCCAGCAGTACCATACCGGGACCATCGACAATGGGCACAGATACGCAGTATTTT. Translated: CASSTIPGPSTMGTDTQYF.

This clonotype has more than one count but fewer than ten. The gene calls are TRBV28 and TRBJ2-7; maybe TRBD1 (5 bases). CDR1 is MDHEN and CDR2 is SYDVKM in the germline V gene. The ends were cut back, 2 bases at V and 5 bases at J, with 10 bases in the middle. CDR3 length: 13 residues. Here the CDR3 reads CASSLQGADEQYF. The CDR3 bases are TGTGCCAGCAGTTTACAGGGCGCCGACGAGCAGTACTTC.

This clonotype turned up a few times. The V and J genes are TRBV7-9 and TRBJ2-7; 9 positions agree with TRBD2. The CDR3 is made up of 14 amino acids. Germline loops: CDR1 SEHNR, CDR2 FQNEAQ (reference sequence). J gave up 3 bases and V 5 bases, and 5 bases lay outside the gene matches. This CDR3 is CASSRLAGNYEQYF. The CDR3 coding sequence is TGTGCCAGCAGCAGGCTAGCGGGGAACTACGAGCAGTACTTC.

The genes are TRBV29-1 and TRBJ1-2; possible D gene TRBD1, 6 bases. The germline V gene has CDR1 SQVTM and CDR2 ANQGSEA. V was pared by 6 bases and J by 3 bases, with 14 bases between. The CDR3 has 13 residues. DNA of the CDR3: TGCAGCGTCCGGGGGGGCGCGGACTATGGCTACACCTTC. Residues: CSVRGGADYGYTF.

The chain carries TRBV28 and TRBJ2-1; TRBD1 matches at 9 bases. The CDR3 runs 14 residues. The V segment lost 3 bases and the J segment 7 bases; nucleotides outside the gene matches: 4. CDR1 is MDHEN, CDR2 SYDVKM, per germline. CDR3 amino acids: CASSFGTGWNEQFF. DNA of the CDR3: TGTGCCAGCAGTTTCGGGACAGGGTGGAATGAGCAGTTCTTC.

CDR3 nucleotides: TGTGCCAGCAGTTTAGATTATTCGGATGACCAAGAGACCCAGTACTTC. Translated, it gives CASSLDYSDDQETQYF. The chain combines TRBV27 with TRBJ2-5; D call uncertain. The CDR3 covers 16 residues. CDR1 is MNHEY and CDR2 is SMNVEV in the germline V gene (reference sequence). V was pared by 2 bases and J by 0 bases, with 13 bases between.

The chain carries TRBV25-1 and TRBJ2-5; D unresolved. The CDR3 loop spans 13 amino acids. Germline assignment: CDR1 MGHDK and CDR2 SYGVNS. V lost 2 bases, J lost 5 bases, and 9 bases lay in between. CDR3 region: CASSEGVAETQYF. CDR3 bases: TGTGCCAGCAGTGAAGGGGTCGCGGAGACCCAGTACTTC. Full variable domain (remainder filled in from reference TRBV25-1 and TRBJ2-5): EADIYQTPRYLVIGTGKKITLECSQTMGHDKMYWYQQDPGMELHLIHYSYGVNSTEKGDLSSESTVSRIRTEHFPLTLESARPSHTSQYLCASSEGVAETQYFGPGTRLLVL.

This clonotype has ten or more counts. The chain has TRBV29-1 and TRBJ2-1; TRBD2 is a possible D gene (6 bases). Trimming shortened V by 1 base and J by 0 bases, and 7 bases separated the two germline ends. CDR3 length: 14 amino acids. Germline CDR1 is SQVTM and CDR2 is ANQGSEA. CDR3 DNA: TGCAGCGTTGAAGGGGGGGTCTCCTACAATGAGCAGTTCTTC. As protein: CSVEGGVSYNEQFF.

The rearrangement joins TRBV6-4 to TRBJ2-1, with 9 positions matching TRBD2. The CDR3 runs 15 residues. V lost 0 bases and J lost 4; bases outside the gene matches: 1. Germline-derived CDR1 and CDR2 are MRHNA and SNTAGT. CDR3 nucleotides: TGTGCCAGCAGTGACTCGCGGGGGGGATACAATGAGCAGTTCTTC. Encoded protein: CASSDSRGGYNEQFF.

The CDR3 loop reads CASSFGWGHGVETQYF. CDR3 sequence (DNA): TGTGCCAGCAGTTTTGGATGGGGACACGGGGTTGAGACCCAGTACTTC. The chain carries TRBV12-3 or TRBV12-4 and TRBJ2-5; D possibly corresponds to TRBD1 (6 bases). The CDR3 spans 16 residues. Trimming cost V 3 bases and J 5 bases, with 19 bases left between them.